This passage covers 20 T cell receptor beta chains from one sample sequenced in a study of Ad26.COV2.S vaccination and SARS-CoV-2 variants. Libraries were prepared by immunoSEQ multiplex PCR; TCRdb keeps only in-frame clonotypes and omits some of them. This table holds about 220,000 clones, around 87% found once. The treatment: some 19 received Ad26.COV2.S at low or high dose, single or two shots; roughly five received placebo; per-sample allocation not given. The samples were gathered on day 63 after the first injection of vaccine or placebo. The sample was peripheral blood, taken in a trial of Ad26.COV2.S vaccine versus placebo. The receptors come from a person aged 18 to 65 who received the Ad26.COV2.S COVID-19 vaccine or a placebo.

J is TRBJ2-1 and V is TRBV7-2, with 13 bases that match TRBD2. The CDR3 contains 17 residues. Germline V gene lookup returns CDR1 SGHTA and CDR2 FQGNSA. The V segment lost 5 bases and the J segment 6 bases; nucleotides outside the gene matches: 10. The chain's CDR3 is CASSNRLLAGGANEQFF. The DNA for the CDR3 is TGTGCCAGCAGCAACCGATTACTAGCGGGGGGGGCCAATGAGCAGTTCTTC. The full variable domain, in which reference TRBV7-2 and TRBJ2-1 provide the parts outside the CDR3, is GAGVSQSPSNKVTEKGKDVELRCDPISGHTALYWYRQSLGQGLEFLIYFQGNSAPDKSGLPSDRFSAERTGGSVSTLTIQRTQQEDSAVYLCASSNRLLAGGANEQFFGPGTRLTVL.

The chain carries TRBV27 and TRBJ2-5; tentatively, D is TRBD2 (6 bases). The V end was cut by 4 bases, the J end by 3 bases, with 15 bases between. The CDR3 runs to 15 residues. The V gene's germline CDR1 is MNHEY and CDR2 SMNVEV (reference sequence). CDR3 DNA sequence: TGTGCCAGCAGTTGGACTATGGCAAAAAAAGAGACCCAGTACTTC. Amino acid sequence: CASSWTMAKKETQYF.

The J gene is TRBJ1-6, the V gene TRBV6-5; D unresolved. Trimming pared 7 bases from V and 9 bases from J, leaving 13 bases between. The CDR3 is made up of 13 amino acids. Germline V lookup: CDR1 MNHEY, CDR2 SVGAGI. The CDR3 nucleotides read TGTGCCAGCACCCTCAATCGGGTTTCACCCCTCCACTTT. Translation: CASTLNRVSPLHF.

About this clone itself: Other DNA sequences in this specimen translate into the identical CDR3. CDR3 protein: CSARGGNEQFF. In DNA form, the CDR3 reads TGCAGTGCTAGGGGGGGCAATGAGCAGTTCTTC. The rearrangement joins TRBV20-1 to TRBJ2-1, with D possibly matching TRBD2 (6 bases). CDR3 length equals 11 residues. V was trimmed by 3 bases and J by 6 bases, leaving 6 bases between them. CDR1 is DFQATT, CDR2 SNEGSKA, per germline (reference sequence).

The chain carries TRBV21-1 and TRBJ2-3; TRBD1 is the table's D call, not checked against the DNA. TRBV21-1 is flagged as a pseudogene. This CDR3 has 20 residues. CDR3 bases: TGTGCCAGCAGCTCGGGACGGGACAGGGGGCATCGTGACCACACAGATACGCAGTATTTT. Translation: CASSSGRDRGHRDHTDTQYF.

The V call is TRBV6-6, the J call TRBJ1-1, with TRBD1 identical over 7 bases. Losses at the gene ends were 7 bases for V and 2 bases for J; bases not matched to a gene: 7. The V gene's germline CDR1 is MNHNY and CDR2 SVGAGI (reference sequence). The CDR3 sequence is 14 residues long. The CDR3 DNA reads as TGTGCCAGCAAGGAGGGGGCCCGAAACACTGAAGCTTTCTTT. It codes for CASKEGARNTEAFF.

The chain uses TRBV4-2 and TRBJ2-1; D may be TRBD1 (6 bases). Germline V gene sequence: CDR1 LGHNA, CDR2 YNFKEQ. The V end lost 0 bases, the J end lost 11 bases, and 14 bases lay between the germline ends. The CDR3 extends over 14 amino acids. This CDR3 reads CASSQDGQLAQQFF. Here the CDR3 DNA reads TGTGCCAGCAGCCAAGATGGACAGCTGGCGCAGCAGTTCTTC.

This sequence joins TRBV28 and TRBJ2-3; 13 bases are shared with TRBD2. The CDR3 covers 17 residues. Germline CDR1 is MDHEN and CDR2 is SYDVKM. Losses at the gene ends were 5 bases for V and 1 base for J; bases not matched to a gene: 6. The CDR3 DNA sequence: TGTGCCAGCAGTCTCAGGACTAGCGGGAGTGGCACAGATACGCAGTATTTT. Its translation: CASSLRTSGSGTDTQYF.

This clone was observed a few times. The chain has TRBV4-2 and TRBJ2-7; 8 positions agree with TRBD1. V lost 1 base, J lost 7 bases, and 12 bases stayed unmatched. Germline V gene sequence: CDR1 LGHNA, CDR2 YNFKEQ. The CDR3 runs to 16 residues. The CDR3 protein is CASSQGSTGEVEEQYF. CDR3 in DNA: TGTGCCAGCAGCCAAGGATCGACAGGGGAGGTGGAAGAGCAGTACTTC.

V usage is TRBV5-1 and J usage is TRBJ2-5; D gene uncertain. Germline V lookup: CDR1 SGHRS, CDR2 YFSETQ. Trimming left V 6 bases short and J 2 bases short, with 11 bases between. The CDR3 has 13 amino acids. The CDR3 region is CASKAGTQETQYF. CDR3 nucleotides: TGCGCCAGCAAGGCTGGAACGCAAGAGACCCAGTACTTC.

V gene TRBV5-5 combines with J gene TRBJ2-2; 12 nucleotides agree with TRBD1. Germline V gene data show CDR1 as SGHKS and CDR2 as YYEKEE (reference sequence). V lost 0 bases to trimming and J lost 2 bases; unmatched junction nucleotides: 8. This CDR3 comprises 19 residues. The CDR3 DNA follows: TGTGCCAGCAGCTTGGTGCCGGGACAGGGGGCCCTTAACACCGGGGAGCTGTTTTTT. Amino acid sequence: CASSLVPGQGALNTGELFF.

The chain uses TRBV28 and TRBJ2-3, with D possibly matching TRBD2 (6 bases). The V gene lost 4 bases and the J gene lost 2 bases, with 10 bases spanning the gap. From germline, CDR1 is MDHEN and CDR2 SYDVKM. The CDR3 spans 14 residues. CDR3 nucleotides: TGTGCCAGCAGTTCGGGACTGAACACAGATACGCAGTATTTT. Translated, it gives CASSSGLNTDTQYF.

The V call is TRBV28, the J call TRBJ2-2, with TRBD2 as a possible D gene (5 bases). The CDR3 has 14 amino acids. V lost 5 bases to trimming and J lost 6 bases, with 13 bases between them. The germline CDR1 and CDR2 sequences are MDHEN and SYDVKM. In DNA form, the CDR3 reads TGTGCCAGCAGTAATAGCGACGGGGCCGGGGAGCTGTTTTTT. Its translation: CASSNSDGAGELFF.

The gene calls are TRBV24-1 and TRBJ2-7, with D tentatively TRBD1 (6 bases). Per the germline V gene, CDR1 is KGHDR and CDR2 is SFDVKD. CDR3 length: 16 amino acids. V lost 0 bases, J lost 0 bases, and 11 bases lay in between. CDR3 bases: TGTGCCACCAGTGATTTGGGGGGACACCTCTCCTACGAGCAGTACTTC. It translates to CATSDLGGHLSYEQYF.

A word on this clone: Within the sample, other DNA sequences also encode this same CDR3. This chain links TRBV15 with TRBJ2-2; TRBD2 matches at 9 bases. This CDR3 has 19 amino acids. Germline CDR1 and CDR2: LNHNV and YYDKDF (reference sequence). J was trimmed by 2 bases and V by 0 bases; bases with no gene match: 10. The CDR3 reads CATSRDFRGREGNTGELFF. CDR3 nucleotides: TGTGCCACCAGCAGAGATTTCCGGGGGCGGGAGGGTAACACCGGGGAGCTGTTTTTT.

J is TRBJ2-1 and V is TRBV2; no firm D call. V was trimmed by 6 bases and J by 13 bases, leaving 10 bases between them. This CDR3 is 10 amino acids long. CDR1 is SNHLY and CDR2 is FYNNEI in the germline V gene. CDR3 residues: CASSRPGQFF. Written as DNA, the CDR3 is TGTGCCAGCAGCCGACCTGGTCAGTTCTTC.

The chain has TRBV4-3 and TRBJ2-3; 10 bases agree with TRBD2. The CDR3 consists of 18 residues. Per the germline V gene, CDR1 is LGHNA and CDR2 is YSLEER. The trim removed 0 bases at V and 2 bases at J, leaving 8 bases unmatched. CDR3 coding DNA: TGCGCCAGCAGCCAAGATGCAGCGGGAGGGCCTTCCACAGATACGCAGTATTTT. Translation gives CASSQDAAGGPSTDTQYF.

The V and J genes are TRBV18 and TRBJ1-4; D unclear. The CDR3 runs to 14 residues. The V end lost 0 bases, the J end lost 2 bases, and 4 bases lay between the germline ends. Looked up from germline, CDR1 is KGHSH and CDR2 is LQKENI. The CDR3 sequence is CASSPPGTNEKLFF. The CDR3 region has the DNA TGTGCCAGCTCACCACCCGGGACTAATGAAAAACTGTTTTTT.

The CDR3 spells CATSESGRETQYF. CDR3 coding DNA: TGTGCCACCAGTGAATCAGGGAGAGAGACCCAGTACTTC. This chain links TRBV24-1 with TRBJ2-5; D is possibly TRBD1 or TRBD2 (5 bases each). This CDR3 contains 13 residues. The V end was cut by 4 bases, the J end by 4 bases, with 9 bases between. Germline assignment: CDR1 KGHDR and CDR2 SFDVKD.

DNA for the CDR3: TGTGCCAGCAGCCAAAGGGGACAGGGTAACACTGAAGCTTTCTTT. Protein sequence: CASSQRGQGNTEAFF. The chain combines TRBV16 with TRBJ1-1; 9 nucleotides align to TRBD1. The V gene's germline CDR1 is KGHSY and CDR2 FQNENV. The CDR3 runs 15 residues. The V segment lost 2 bases and the J segment 2 bases; nucleotides outside the gene matches: 3.